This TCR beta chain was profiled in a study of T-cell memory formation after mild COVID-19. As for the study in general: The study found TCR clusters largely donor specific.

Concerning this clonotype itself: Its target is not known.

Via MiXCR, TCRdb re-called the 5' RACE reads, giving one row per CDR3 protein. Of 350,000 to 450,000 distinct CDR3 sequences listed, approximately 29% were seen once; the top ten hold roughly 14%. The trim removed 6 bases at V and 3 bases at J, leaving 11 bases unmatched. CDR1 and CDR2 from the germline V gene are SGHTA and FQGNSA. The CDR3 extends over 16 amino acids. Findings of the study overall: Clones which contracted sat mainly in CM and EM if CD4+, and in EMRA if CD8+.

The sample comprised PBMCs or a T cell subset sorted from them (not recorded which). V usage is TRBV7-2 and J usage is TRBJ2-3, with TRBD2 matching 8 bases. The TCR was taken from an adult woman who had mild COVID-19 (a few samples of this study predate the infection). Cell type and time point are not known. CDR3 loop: CASRRSGRAVTDTQYF. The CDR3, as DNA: TGTGCCAGCAGGCGAAGCGGGAGAGCGGTTACAGATACGCAGTATTTT.